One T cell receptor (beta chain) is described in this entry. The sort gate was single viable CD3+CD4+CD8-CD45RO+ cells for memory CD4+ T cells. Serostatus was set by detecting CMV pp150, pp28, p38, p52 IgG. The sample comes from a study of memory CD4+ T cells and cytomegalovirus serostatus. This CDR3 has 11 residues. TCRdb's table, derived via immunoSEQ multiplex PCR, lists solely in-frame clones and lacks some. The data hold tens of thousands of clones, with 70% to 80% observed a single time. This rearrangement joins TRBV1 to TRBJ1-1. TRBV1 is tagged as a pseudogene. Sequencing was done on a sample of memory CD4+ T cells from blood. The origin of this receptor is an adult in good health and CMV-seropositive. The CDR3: CTMRGLPEAFF. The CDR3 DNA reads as TGCACCATGCGAGGGTTACCTGAAGCTTTCTTT.